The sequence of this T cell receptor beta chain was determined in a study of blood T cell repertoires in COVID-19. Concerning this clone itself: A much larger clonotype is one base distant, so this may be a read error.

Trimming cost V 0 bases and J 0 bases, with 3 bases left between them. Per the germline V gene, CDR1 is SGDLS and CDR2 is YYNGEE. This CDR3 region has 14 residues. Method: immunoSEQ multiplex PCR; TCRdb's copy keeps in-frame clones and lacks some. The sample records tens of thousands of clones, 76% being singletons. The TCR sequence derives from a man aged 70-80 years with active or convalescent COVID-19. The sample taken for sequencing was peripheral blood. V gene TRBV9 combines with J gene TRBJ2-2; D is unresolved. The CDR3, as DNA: TGTGCCAGCAGCGTAGTCTCGAACACCGGGGAGCTGTTTTTT. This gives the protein CASSVVSNTGELFF.